This T cell receptor (beta chain) was captured by sequencing in a study of blood T cell repertoires in COVID-19 (dated by TCRdb to the early 2020s). Concerning the study at large: Samples covering the acute and convalescent phases of COVID-19 were provided by collaborators in the United States, Italy and Spain. Nearly every sample came with metadata listing a de-identified subject ID, COVID-19 status, age in years and sex. Samples were obtained from the ongoing ImmuneRACE study (first 160 participants) and from over 1,000 subjects provided by 6 global collaborators. The material from the prospective study consisted of cDNA or gDNA derived from T cells, B-cell-depleted T cells, or PBMCs. Where available, HLA class I and class II types were obtained from metadata supplied by the sample provider rather than from assay-based typing. The repertoires were released in a freely available public database meant as a resource for research on the immune response to SARS-CoV-2. Subjects who had been exposed to COVID-19, were actively infected with it, or had recovered from it provided the deeply sampled blood TCRbeta repertoires that made up the dataset.

Details on this clone: Its antigen remains undetermined. The record has no base qualities; no much larger clone is one base away.

The immunoSEQ Assay, a bias-controlled multiplex PCR, was used to amplify TCRbeta CDR3 regions from genomic DNA. Per the original workflow: The number of nucleated cells in each sample was estimated by amplification of reference gene primers within the assay. To quantify the absolute abundance of each unique TCRbeta CDR3 rearrangement, sequence reads were collapsed and filtered. For each sample, productive Simpson clonality was calculated by taking the square root of Simpson's diversity index across productive rearrangements. TCRdb re-hosts the immuneACCESS table, in-frame sequences only. Its copies lack some clones; in the studies checked, an unresolved V gene accounts for under half of them, and the cause for the rest is not known. V and J calls and clone size are given by that table; D and trimming were obtained from the DNA. The sample contains tens of thousands of clones, 86% of them found a single time. Clones ranked in the top ten supply 11% of the sample.

Whole blood was collected in K2EDTA tubes by collaborating institutions according to the institutions' own protocols. Collaborator samples were shipped for TCRbeta analysis as frozen whole blood, isolated PBMCs, or DNA extracted from either sample type. Relative to germline, V is missing 5 bases and J is missing 2 bases, with 8 bases of the junction outside any gene match. Including the terminal cysteine and phenylalanine, the CDR3 comprises 16 residues. The only DNA kept is the CDR3, 48 bases in frame from the first base. From a lookup of the germline V gene (reference sequence), CDR1 and CDR2 are SEHNR and FQNEAQ. What the study reported, not specific to this receptor: How much clinical and demographic metadata was included differed by source and by participant, and the metadata was provided uncurated.

The sequenced material came from peripheral blood. This sequence originates from a human donor in a cohort sampled during active COVID-19. The V and J genes are TRBV7-9 and TRBJ2-1; the junction holds 8 bases that match TRBD2. The CDR3 corresponds to CASSADRLATYNEQFF. The nucleotide sequence reads as follows: TGTGCCAGCAGCGCGGACCGACTAGCGACCTACAATGAGCAGTTCTTC. Outside the CDR3, residues come from the reference TRBV7-9 and TRBJ2-1 proteins, so the full variable domain is: DTGVSQNPRHKITKRGQNVTFRCDPISEHNRLYWYRQTLGQGPEFLTYFQNEAQLEKSRLLSDRFSAERPKGSFSTLEIQRTEQGDSAMYLCASSADRLATYNEQFFGPGTRLTVL.